A selection of T cell receptor beta chains follows, all from one sample in a study of blood T cell repertoires in COVID-19. Here immunoSEQ multiplex PCR was the method, and the copy in TCRdb shows in-frame clones only, minus some. The table has about 68,000 clones, about 82% seen once. Sample: peripheral blood. The receptors come from a man aged 45 to 65 with acute or convalescent COVID-19. CDR3s include the opening cysteine and the closing phenylalanine or tryptophan. Each record gives: V gene, J gene, CDR3 length, clone size, D gene, CDR3 protein, CDR3 DNA. A D gene is named only where the DNA matches it firmly. Size values are once, few and many counts, or a class for expanded clones, and some rows have none.

V gene: TRBV11-2; J gene: TRBJ1-1; CDR3 length: 14; clone size: -; D gene: -; CDR3 protein: CASSLAQGPSGAFF; CDR3 DNA: TGTGCCAGCAGCTTAGCACAGGGACCAAGCGGAGCTTTCTTT
V gene: TRBV2; J gene: TRBJ2-5; CDR3 length: 17; clone size: -; D gene: TRBD1; CDR3 protein: CASSLSPLQGPQETQYF; CDR3 DNA: TGTGCCAGCAGTCTTAGCCCCTTACAGGGGCCGCAAGAGACCCAGTACTTC
V gene: TRBV14; J gene: TRBJ2-7; CDR3 length: 14; clone size: -; D gene: -; CDR3 protein: CASSLPGSSYEQYF; CDR3 DNA: TGTGCCAGCAGCCTCCCGGGGAGCTCCTACGAGCAGTACTTC
V gene: TRBV11-2; J gene: TRBJ2-2; CDR3 length: 17; clone size: -; D gene: -; CDR3 protein: CASRHQGSRPNTGELFF; CDR3 DNA: TGTGCCAGCAGGCACCAGGGGTCAAGACCGAACACCGGGGAGCTGTTTTTT
V gene: TRBV24-1; J gene: TRBJ1-5; CDR3 length: 15; clone size: -; D gene: -; CDR3 protein: CATSDSSGGNQPQHF; CDR3 DNA: TGTGCCACCAGTGATTCCTCGGGGGGAAATCAGCCCCAGCATTTT
V gene: TRBV4-1; J gene: TRBJ2-7; CDR3 length: 13; clone size: -; D gene: -; CDR3 protein: CASSQDYSYEQYF; CDR3 DNA: TGCGCCAGCAGCCAAGACTACTCCTACGAGCAGTACTTC
V gene: TRBV2; J gene: TRBJ2-1; CDR3 length: 16; clone size: -; D gene: TRBD1; CDR3 protein: CASIPGTGGAWNEQFF; CDR3 DNA: TGTGCCAGCATTCCGGGGACAGGGGGCGCATGGAATGAGCAGTTCTTC
V gene: TRBV4-1; J gene: TRBJ1-1; CDR3 length: 13; clone size: -; D gene: -; CDR3 protein: CASSHPGETEAFF; CDR3 DNA: TGCGCCAGCAGCCATCCAGGGGAGACTGAAGCTTTCTTT
V gene: TRBV7-2; J gene: TRBJ2-5; CDR3 length: 15; clone size: -; D gene: -; CDR3 protein: CASSSQAGRGETQYF; CDR3 DNA: TGTGCCAGCAGCTCGCAAGCGGGGAGGGGGGAGACCCAGTACTTC
V gene: TRBV24-1; J gene: TRBJ2-5; CDR3 length: 16; clone size: -; D gene: TRBD1; CDR3 protein: CATSDIGTGGGETQYF; CDR3 DNA: TGTGCCACCAGTGATATCGGGACAGGGGGCGGGGAGACCCAGTACTTC
V gene: TRBV5-1; J gene: TRBJ1-2; CDR3 length: 15; clone size: once; D gene: TRBD1; CDR3 protein: CASSATGTGYDGYTF; CDR3 DNA: TGCGCCAGCAGCGCGACCGGGACAGGGTACGATGGCTACACCTTC
V gene: TRBV12-3/TRBV12-4; J gene: TRBJ1-2; CDR3 length: 13; clone size: -; D gene: TRBD1; CDR3 protein: CASSLGQGPGYTF; CDR3 DNA: TGTGCCAGCAGTCTCGGACAGGGACCTGGCTACACCTTC
V gene: TRBV12-5; J gene: TRBJ1-1; CDR3 length: 17; clone size: -; D gene: -; CDR3 protein: CASGLVLMNRENTEAFF; CDR3 DNA: TGTGCTAGTGGTTTGGTCCTGATGAACAGGGAGAACACTGAAGCTTTCTTT
V gene: TRBV3-1/TRBV3-2; J gene: TRBJ2-3; CDR3 length: 15; clone size: -; D gene: -; CDR3 protein: CASSPYTEGTDTQYF; CDR3 DNA: TGTGCCAGCAGCCCCTATACGGAGGGAACAGATACGCAGTATTTT
V gene: TRBV5-7; J gene: TRBJ2-2; CDR3 length: 18; clone size: -; D gene: TRBD1; CDR3 protein: CASSQIRFGTANTGELFF; CDR3 DNA: TGTGCCAGCAGCCAAATACGATTCGGGACAGCAAACACCGGGGAGCTGTTTTTT